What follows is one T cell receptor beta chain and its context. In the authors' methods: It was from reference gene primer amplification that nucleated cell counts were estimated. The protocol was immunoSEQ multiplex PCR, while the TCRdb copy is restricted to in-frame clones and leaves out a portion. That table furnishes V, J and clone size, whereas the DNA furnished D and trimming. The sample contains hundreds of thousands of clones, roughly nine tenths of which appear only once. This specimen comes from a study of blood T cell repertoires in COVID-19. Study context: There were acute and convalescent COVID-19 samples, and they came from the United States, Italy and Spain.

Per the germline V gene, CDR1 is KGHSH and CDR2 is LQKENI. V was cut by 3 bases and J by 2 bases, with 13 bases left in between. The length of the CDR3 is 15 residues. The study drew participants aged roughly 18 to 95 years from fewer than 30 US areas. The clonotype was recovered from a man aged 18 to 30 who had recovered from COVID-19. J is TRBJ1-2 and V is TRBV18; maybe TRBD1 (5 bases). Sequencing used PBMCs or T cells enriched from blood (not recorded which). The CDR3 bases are TGTGCCAGCTCACCGCCATGGGGCAGGAACTATGGCTACACCTTC. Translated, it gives CASSPPWGRNYGYTF.